Listed below are T cell receptor beta chains from one sample, sequenced in a study of graft-versus-host responses after intestinal transplantation. No cognate antigen is known for these TCRs. Using immunoSEQ multiplex PCR, the repertoire was profiled, and TCRdb retains in-frame clones only, with some absent. The data show 90,000 to 130,000 clones, about 92% seen once. Sequenced material: unstimulated CD8+ T cells sorted from spleen or lymph node cells, taken before transplant. Receptor source: a human donor who was the organ donor for an intestinal transplant. The CDR3 runs from the conserved cysteine through the conserved F or W. The D gene is left open where the match is weak. Size values are once, few and many counts, or a class for expanded clones, and some rows have none.

j_call	d_call	v_call	clone_size	cdr3_aa	cdr3_nt
TRBJ1-1	NA	TRBV27	NA	CASSLGGRTEAFF	TGTGCCAGCAGTTTAGGGGGGAGGACTGAAGCTTTCTTT
TRBJ1-2	NA	TRBV5-8	NA	CASSLVYTF	TGTGCCAGCAGCTTGGTATACACCTTC
TRBJ2-1	NA	TRBV9	NA	CASSVATSGQGRNEQFF	TGTGCCAGCAGCGTAGCTACTTCAGGGCAGGGTCGAAATGAGCAGTTCTTC
TRBJ1-2	TRBD1	TRBV9	NA	CASSTGQGHYGYTF	TGTGCCAGCAGCACAGGACAGGGGCACTATGGCTACACCTTC
TRBJ1-2	TRBD1	TRBV28	NA	CASSSYSTGDFYGYTF	TGTGCCAGCAGTTCCTACTCGACAGGGGACTTCTATGGCTACACCTTC
TRBJ2-1	TRBD2	TRBV4-2	NA	CASSHPGLEGTYNEQFF	TGTGCCAGCAGCCACCCCGGACTAGAAGGTACCTACAATGAGCAGTTCTTC
TRBJ2-3	TRBD2	TRBV28	once	CASSALRDDSGRADTQYF	TGTGCCAGCAGCGCTCTTAGGGATGATAGCGGGCGGGCAGATACGCAGTATTTT
TRBJ2-7	NA	TRBV19	once	CASSIRRGVFSYEQYF	TGTGCCAGTAGTATCAGGAGGGGGGTATTCAGCTACGAGCAGTACTTC
TRBJ2-7	TRBD1	TRBV29-1	NA	CSVLGTAYEQYF	TGCAGCGTTCTCGGGACAGCCTACGAGCAGTACTTC
TRBJ1-5	NA	TRBV19	NA	CASSPDSWNQPQHF	TGTGCCAGTAGTCCCGATAGTTGGAATCAGCCCCAGCATTTT